The entry below gives a single TCR beta chain sequence along with its context. This sample stems from a study of blood T cell repertoires in COVID-19. Germline CDR1 SGHVS, CDR2 FNYEAQ. This CDR3 contains 17 residues. V shed 4 bases and J 5 bases; nucleotides not matched to a gene: 12. In the original analysis: Researchers report that nucleated cell counts were estimated from reference gene primer amplification. Using immunoSEQ multiplex PCR, the repertoire was profiled, and TCRdb retains in-frame clones only, with some absent. The D gene and trimming were derived from the DNA, and the V and J assignments and clone size from that table. The table has 200,000 or so clones, approximately 82% seen once; the top ten hold 6.9%.

The chain links TRBV7-6 to TRBJ2-7; 12 nucleotides align to TRBD2. The clonotype comes from a human donor with acute or convalescent COVID-19. The donor label of this sample is uncertain. Specimen: peripheral blood. The CDR3 nucleotides are TGTGCCAGCAGCTCCTCAATTCTAGCGGGAGGGCCGCACGAGCAGTACTTC. Encoded protein: CASSSSILAGGPHEQYF. The entire variable domain, with the rest obtained from reference TRBV7-6 and TRBJ2-7, is as follows: GAGVSQSPRYKVTKRGQDVALRCDPISGHVSLYWYRQALGQGPEFLTYFNYEAQQDKSGLPNDRFSAERPEGSISTLTIQRTEQRDSAMYRCASSSSILAGGPHEQYFGPGTRLTVT.